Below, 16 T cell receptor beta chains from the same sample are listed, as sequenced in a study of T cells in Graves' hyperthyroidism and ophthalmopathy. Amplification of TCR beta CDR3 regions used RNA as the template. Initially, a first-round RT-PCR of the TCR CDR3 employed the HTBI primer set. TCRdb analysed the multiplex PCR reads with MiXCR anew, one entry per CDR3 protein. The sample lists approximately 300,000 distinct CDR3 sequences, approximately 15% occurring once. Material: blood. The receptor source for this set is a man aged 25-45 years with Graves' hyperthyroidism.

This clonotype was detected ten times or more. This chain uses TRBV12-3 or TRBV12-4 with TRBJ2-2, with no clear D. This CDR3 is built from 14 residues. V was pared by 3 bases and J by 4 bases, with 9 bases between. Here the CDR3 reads CASSLRRSTGELFF. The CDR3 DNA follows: TGTGCCAGCAGTTTGAGGCGTTCCACCGGGGAGCTGTTTTTT.

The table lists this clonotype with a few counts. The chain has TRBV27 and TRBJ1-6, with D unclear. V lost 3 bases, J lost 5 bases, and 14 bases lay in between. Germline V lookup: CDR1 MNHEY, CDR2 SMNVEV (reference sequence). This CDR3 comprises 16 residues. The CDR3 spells CASSLLRNRDNSPLHF. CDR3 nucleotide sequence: TGTGCCAGCAGTTTGCTCAGGAATCGGGATAATTCACCCCTCCACTTT.

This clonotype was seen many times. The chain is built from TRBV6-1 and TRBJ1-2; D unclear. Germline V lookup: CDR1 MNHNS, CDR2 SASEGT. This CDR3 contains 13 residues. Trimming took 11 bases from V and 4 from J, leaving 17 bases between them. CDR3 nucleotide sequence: TGTGCCTGTATACCAGAGATCCTCTATGGCTACACCTTC. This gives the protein CACIPEILYGYTF.

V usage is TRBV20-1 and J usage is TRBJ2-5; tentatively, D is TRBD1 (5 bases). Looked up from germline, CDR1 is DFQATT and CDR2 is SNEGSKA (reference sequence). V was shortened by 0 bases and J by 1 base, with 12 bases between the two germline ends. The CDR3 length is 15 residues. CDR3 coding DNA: TGCAGTGCTAGAGATCGGTCAGGGCTCCAAGAGACCCAGTACTTC. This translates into CSARDRSGLQETQYF.

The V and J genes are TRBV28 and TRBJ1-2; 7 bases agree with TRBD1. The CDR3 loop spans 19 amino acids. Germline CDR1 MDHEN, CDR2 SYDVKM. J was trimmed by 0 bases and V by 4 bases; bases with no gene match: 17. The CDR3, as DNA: TGTGCCAGCAGTTCATACCCCGGACAGGCTTCCTCAGCTAACTATGGCTACACCTTC. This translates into CASSSYPGQASSANYGYTF.

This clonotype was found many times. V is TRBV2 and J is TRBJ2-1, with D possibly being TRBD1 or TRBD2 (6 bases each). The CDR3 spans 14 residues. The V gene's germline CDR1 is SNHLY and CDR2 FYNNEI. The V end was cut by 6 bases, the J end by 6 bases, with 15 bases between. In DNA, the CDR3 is TGTGCCAGCAGGGTGACCAAGGGGGGCAATGAGCAGTTCTTC. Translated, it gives CASRVTKGGNEQFF.

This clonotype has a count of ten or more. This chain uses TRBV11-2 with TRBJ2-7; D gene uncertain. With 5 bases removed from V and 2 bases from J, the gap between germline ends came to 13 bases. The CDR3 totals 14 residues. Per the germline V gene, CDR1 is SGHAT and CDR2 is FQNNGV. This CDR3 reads CASSLYRGTYEQYF. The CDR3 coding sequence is TGTGCCAGCAGCCTGTATCGAGGCACCTACGAGCAGTACTTC.

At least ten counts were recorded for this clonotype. The CDR3 reads CASWTSATYEQYF. For the CDR3, the DNA is TGTGCCAGTTGGACTAGCGCCACCTACGAGCAGTACTTC. The gene calls are TRBV12-3 or TRBV12-4 and TRBJ2-7, with 9 bases lining up with TRBD2. After removal of 9 bases from V and 2 bases from J, the junction contained 5 bases not matched to a gene. The CDR3 totals 13 residues.

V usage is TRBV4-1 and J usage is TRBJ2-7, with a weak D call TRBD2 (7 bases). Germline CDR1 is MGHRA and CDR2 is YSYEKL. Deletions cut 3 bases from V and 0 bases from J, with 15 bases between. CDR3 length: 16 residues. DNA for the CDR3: TGCGCCAGCAGCCAGTGGGGGGGCGGGAGCTCCTACGAGCAGTACTTC. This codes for CASSQWGGGSSYEQYF.

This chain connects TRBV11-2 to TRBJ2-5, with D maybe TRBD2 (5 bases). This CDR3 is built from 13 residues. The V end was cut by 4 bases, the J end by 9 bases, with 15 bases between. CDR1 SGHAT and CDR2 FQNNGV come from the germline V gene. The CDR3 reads CASSSRTHKAQYF. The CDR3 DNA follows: TGTGCCAGCAGCTCAAGGACTCATAAGGCCCAGTACTTC.

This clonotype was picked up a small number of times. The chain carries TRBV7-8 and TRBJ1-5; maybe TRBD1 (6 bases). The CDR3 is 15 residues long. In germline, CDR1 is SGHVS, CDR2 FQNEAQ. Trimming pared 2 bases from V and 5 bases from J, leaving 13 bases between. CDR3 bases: TGTGCCAGCAGCTTATTCAGGGGTCTCGATCAGCCCCAGCATTTT. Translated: CASSLFRGLDQPQHF. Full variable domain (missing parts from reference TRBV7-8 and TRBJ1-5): GAGVSQSPRYKVAKRGQDVALRCDPISGHVSLFWYQQALGQGPEFLTYFQNEAQLDKSGLPSDRFFAERPEGSVSTLKIQRTQQEDSAVYLCASSLFRGLDQPQHFGDGTRLSIL.

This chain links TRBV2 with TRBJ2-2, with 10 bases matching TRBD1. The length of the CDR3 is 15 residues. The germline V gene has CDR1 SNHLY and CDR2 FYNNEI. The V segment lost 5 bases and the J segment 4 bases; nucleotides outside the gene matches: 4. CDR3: CASSWTGGFTGELFF. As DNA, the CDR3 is TGTGCCAGCAGTTGGACAGGGGGATTCACCGGGGAGCTGTTTTTT.

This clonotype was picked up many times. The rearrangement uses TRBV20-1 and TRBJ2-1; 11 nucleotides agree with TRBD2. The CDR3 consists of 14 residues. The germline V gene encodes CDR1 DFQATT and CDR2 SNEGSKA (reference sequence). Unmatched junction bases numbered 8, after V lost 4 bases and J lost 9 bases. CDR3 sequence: CSATIAGGVSEQFF. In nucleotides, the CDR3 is TGCAGTGCTACAATAGCGGGAGGGGTGAGTGAGCAGTTCTTC.

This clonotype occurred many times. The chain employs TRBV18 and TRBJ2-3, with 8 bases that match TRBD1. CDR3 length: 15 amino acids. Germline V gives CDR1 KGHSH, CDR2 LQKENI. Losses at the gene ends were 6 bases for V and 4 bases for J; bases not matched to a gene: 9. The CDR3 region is CASSAPGGSADTQYF. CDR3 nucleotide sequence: TGTGCCAGCTCCGCGCCAGGGGGCTCGGCAGATACGCAGTATTTT.

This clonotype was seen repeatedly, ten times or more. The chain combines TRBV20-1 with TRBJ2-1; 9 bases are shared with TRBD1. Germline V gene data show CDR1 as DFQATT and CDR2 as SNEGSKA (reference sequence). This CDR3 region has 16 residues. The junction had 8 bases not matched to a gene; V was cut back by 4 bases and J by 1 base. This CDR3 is CSATHHGTGSYNEQFF. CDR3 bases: TGCAGTGCTACCCACCACGGGACAGGGTCCTACAATGAGCAGTTCTTC.

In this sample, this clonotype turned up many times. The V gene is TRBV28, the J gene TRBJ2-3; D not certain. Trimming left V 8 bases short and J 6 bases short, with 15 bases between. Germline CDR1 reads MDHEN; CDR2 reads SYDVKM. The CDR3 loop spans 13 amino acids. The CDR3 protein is CASHRQAGDTQYF. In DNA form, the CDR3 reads TGTGCCAGCCACCGGCAGGCTGGGGATACGCAGTATTTT. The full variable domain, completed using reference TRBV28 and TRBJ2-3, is DVKVTQSSRYLVKRTGEKVFLECVQDMDHENMFWYRQDPGLGLRLIYFSYDVKMKEKGDIPEGYSVSREKKERFSLILESASTNQTSMYLCASHRQAGDTQYFGPGTRLTVL.